Shown below are 15 T cell receptor beta chains from a single sample sequenced in a study of T cell changes during pregnancy in multiple sclerosis (dated by TCRdb to 2018 to 2020). Library prep was done by the immunoSEQ multiplex PCR assay. Not all clones reach the TCRdb copy of this immuneACCESS table, which keeps in-frame sequences only. Checked studies attribute under half of the gap to unresolved V genes and leave the rest unexplained. This sample gives tens of thousands of clones in total; just over 90% of them show up just once. In total, the top ten clones hold around 2.2% of the sample. This material consisted of peripheral blood, taken in the second trimester of pregnancy. These receptors originate from a female donor in good health, enrolled as a control in a pregnancy study.

This clone was counted only a few times. For the CDR3, the DNA is TGTGCCAGCAGCGGAAGACAGGGGGTGAACACTGAAGCTTTCTTT. This translates into CASSGRQGVNTEAFF. The chain recombines TRBV7-9 with TRBJ1-1, with TRBD1 matching 9 bases. This CDR3 has 15 residues. Looked up from germline, CDR1 is SEHNR and CDR2 is FQNEAQ (reference sequence). V lost 5 bases to trimming and J lost 0 bases; unmatched junction nucleotides: 4.

This clone was found once. The CDR3 spells CASSSTGGNEKLFF. The DNA for the CDR3 is TGTGCCAGCAGTTCGACAGGGGGTAATGAAAAACTGTTTTTT. The chain combines TRBV7-9 with TRBJ1-4; 9 nucleotides align to TRBD1. The CDR3 is 14 residues long. The V and J ends lost 6 bases and 4 bases, in that order; junction bases with no gene match: 3. The germline CDR1 and CDR2 sequences are SEHNR and FQNEAQ (reference sequence).

This chain connects TRBV7-3 to TRBJ2-6, with a possible D match to TRBD1 (6 bases). The CDR3 loop spans 19 amino acids. V was shortened by 5 bases and J by 0 bases, with 20 bases between the two germline ends. CDR1 SGHTA and CDR2 FQGTGA come from the germline V gene. CDR3 sequence (DNA): TGTGCCAGCAGCCCCCCCCCAGACAGGCAGAGCTCTGGGGCCAACGTCCTGACTTTC. Protein sequence: CASSPPPDRQSSGANVLTF.

The chain couples TRBV29-1 to TRBJ1-3; maybe TRBD1 (6 bases). Trimming removed 5 bases from V and 4 bases from J, with 18 bases in between. CDR1 is SQVTM, CDR2 ANQGSEA, per germline. CDR3 size: 15 residues. CDR3 region: CSVLGTSTKGNTIYF. For the CDR3, the DNA is TGCAGCGTTCTAGGGACATCCACGAAAGGAAACACCATATATTTT.

The chain uses TRBV18 and TRBJ1-5; D might be TRBD1 (5 bases). The CDR3 covers 16 residues. Germline CDR1 reads KGHSH; CDR2 reads LQKENI. The V end lost 0 bases, the J end lost 1 base, and 10 bases lay between the germline ends. The CDR3 sequence is CASSPPGGGSNQPQHF. In DNA, the CDR3 is TGTGCCAGCTCACCACCGGGCGGGGGAAGCAATCAGCCCCAGCATTTT.

V and J are TRBV27 and TRBJ2-3, with 7 bases identical to TRBD1. The germline V gene encodes CDR1 MNHEY and CDR2 SMNVEV (reference sequence). CDR3 length: 15 residues. V lost 3 bases and J lost 5; bases outside the gene matches: 8. The chain's CDR3 is CASSFNRGYRDTQYF. The CDR3 DNA is TGTGCCAGCAGTTTCAACAGGGGCTATCGAGATACGCAGTATTTT.

V usage is TRBV7-6 and J usage is TRBJ2-3, with D perhaps TRBD2 (6 bases). V was pared by 5 bases and J by 4 bases, with 22 bases between. This CDR3 is 17 amino acids long. Germline CDR1 SGHVS, CDR2 FNYEAQ. CDR3 residues: CASSRLPRGRGADTQYF. The CDR3 DNA sequence: TGTGCCAGCAGCCGCCTCCCACGCGGACGCGGGGCAGATACGCAGTATTTT.

This chain connects TRBV18 to TRBJ1-4; no reliable D call. Germline values: CDR1 KGHSH, CDR2 LQKENI. With 6 bases removed from V and 8 bases from J, the gap between germline ends came to 13 bases. The CDR3 is 13 residues long. The CDR3 is CASSEGRREKLFF. For the CDR3, the DNA is TGTGCCAGCTCTGAAGGACGGAGGGAAAAACTGTTTTTT. The complete variable domain, with remaining parts taken from reference TRBV18 and TRBJ1-4, reads NAGVMQNPRHLVRRRGQEARLRCSPMKGHSHVYWYRQLPEEGLKFMVYLQKENIIDESGMPKERFSAEFPKEGPSILRIQQVVRGDSAAYFCASSEGRREKLFFGSGTQLSVL.

The chain is built from TRBV18 and TRBJ1-1; D is possibly TRBD1 (6 bases). V was cut by 3 bases and J by 10 bases, with 15 bases left in between. This CDR3 has 13 amino acids. CDR1 is KGHSH, CDR2 LQKENI, per germline. The CDR3 region is CASSPTKTGSAFF. CDR3 DNA: TGTGCCAGCTCACCCACCAAGACAGGTTCAGCTTTCTTT.

The rearrangement links TRBV5-8 to TRBJ1-2; TRBD1 matches 8 bases. The CDR3 is 16 residues long. Per the germline V gene, CDR1 is SGHTS and CDR2 is YDEGEE. V trimming: 4 bases; J trimming: 4 bases; junction bases outside the gene matches: 12. The CDR3 reads CASSRRDRLRIYGYTF. In DNA, the CDR3 is TGTGCCAGCAGCCGAAGGGACAGGCTTAGGATCTATGGCTACACCTTC.

The genes are TRBV19 and TRBJ1-1, with TRBD1 identical over 8 bases. Trimming at V came to 5 bases and at J to 3 bases, leaving 8 bases not matched to a gene. Germline loops: CDR1 LNHDA, CDR2 SQIVND (reference sequence). CDR3 length: 15 amino acids. CDR3 DNA sequence: TGTGCCAGTAGTCCGGACAGGGTTCCGTACACTGAAGCTTTCTTT. Protein sequence: CASSPDRVPYTEAFF.

This chain connects TRBV9 to TRBJ2-3, with 9 bases aligning to TRBD1. V was pared by 0 bases and J by 3 bases, with 8 bases of the junction left unmatched. CDR1 and CDR2 from the germline V gene are SGDLS and YYNGEE. The CDR3 runs to 17 residues. CDR3 sequence reads: CASSVGQIGTGTDTQYF. The DNA of the CDR3 is TGTGCCAGCAGCGTAGGTCAAATCGGGACAGGGACAGATACGCAGTATTTT.

The rearrangement joins TRBV6-6 to TRBJ2-2; maybe TRBD1 (5 bases). The germline V gene encodes CDR1 MNHNY and CDR2 SVGAGI (reference sequence). Between the trimmed V and J ends, which lost 1 base and 5 bases, there was a span of 11 bases. CDR3 length: 15 residues. The CDR3 region is CASSYLSGLTGELFF. CDR3 in DNA: TGTGCCAGCAGTTACTTGTCAGGGCTGACCGGGGAGCTGTTTTTT.

CDR3: CASSPRQGGDIQYF. The CDR3 DNA is TGTGCCAGCAGCCCTCGACAGGGTGGGGACATTCAGTACTTC. V usage is TRBV5-5 and J usage is TRBJ2-4; 7 nucleotides agree with TRBD1. J lost 8 bases, V lost 4 bases, and 9 bases had no gene match. CDR1 and CDR2 from the germline V gene are SGHKS and YYEKEE (reference sequence). The CDR3 is 14 residues long.

The CDR3 is CASSPPRAGGFQETQYF. The DNA of the CDR3 is TGTGCCAGCTCACCCCCACGCGCAGGGGGCTTTCAAGAGACCCAGTACTTC. V usage is TRBV18 and J usage is TRBJ2-5; TRBD1 matches 8 bases. J lost 2 bases, V lost 3 bases, and 11 bases had no gene match. The V gene's germline CDR1 is KGHSH and CDR2 LQKENI. The CDR3 extends over 17 amino acids.